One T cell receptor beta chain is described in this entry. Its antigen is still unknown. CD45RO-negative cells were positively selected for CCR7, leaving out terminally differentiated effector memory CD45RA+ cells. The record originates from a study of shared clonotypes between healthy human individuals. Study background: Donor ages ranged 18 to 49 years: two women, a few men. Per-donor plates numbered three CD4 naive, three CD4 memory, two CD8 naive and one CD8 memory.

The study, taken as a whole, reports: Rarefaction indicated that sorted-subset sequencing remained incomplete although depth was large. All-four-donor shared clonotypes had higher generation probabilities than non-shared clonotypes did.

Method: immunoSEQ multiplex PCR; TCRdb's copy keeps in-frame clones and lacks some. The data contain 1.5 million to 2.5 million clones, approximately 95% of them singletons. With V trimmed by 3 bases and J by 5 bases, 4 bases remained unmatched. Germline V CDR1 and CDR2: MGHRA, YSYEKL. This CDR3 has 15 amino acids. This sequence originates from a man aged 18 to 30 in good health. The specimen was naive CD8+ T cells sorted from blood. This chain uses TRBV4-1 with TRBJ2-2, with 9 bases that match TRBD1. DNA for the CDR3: TGCGCCAGCAGCCAGAGACAGGGGGTAACCGGGGAGCTGTTTTTT. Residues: CASSQRQGVTGELFF.